The rows below give T cell receptor beta chains drawn from one sample of a study of regulatory T cells in long-lasting Graves disease. One entry per CDR3 protein, called by TCRdb with MiXCR from the multiplex PCR reads. The repertoire holds approximately 500,000 distinct CDR3 sequences, with around a fifth as singletons. This specimen consisted of peripheral blood mononuclear cells (PBMCs), obtained when the disease was refractory, from a patient treated with antithyroid drugs. The source of these receptors is a female donor with Graves disease. Both conserved end residues are part of each CDR3. D genes are given only for firm matches. Size is stated for part of the rows, as once, few or many counts, or as a class when the clone is expanded.

>.|many|TRBJ2-5|TRBV7-9
TGTGCCAGCAGCTTTCAGACGTACCAAGAGACCCAGTACTTC
CASSFQTYQETQYF
>.|.|TRBJ1-1|TRBV29-1
TGCAGCGTTGAGTACGGTGAAGCTTTCTTT
CSVEYGEAFF
>.|many|TRBJ1-1|TRBV28
TGTGCCAGCAGTTTTCGGGGGATTCGCACTGAAGCTTTCTTT
CASSFRGIRTEAFF
>.|.|TRBJ1-2|TRBV5-6
TGTGCCAGCAGCTTGAAGGATCCGGGCTATGGCTACACCTTC
CASSLKDPGYGYTF
>.|.|TRBJ1-4|TRBV20-1
TGCAGTGCTAGAGGGACGGGGGGCCAGGAGGAAAAACTGTTTTTT
CSARGTGGQEEKLFF
>.|few|TRBJ1-5|TRBV6-1
TGTGCCAGCACCCTTGCGGGGTCCCGGGAGCCCCAGCATTTT
CASTLAGSREPQHF
>.|few|TRBJ1-6|TRBV7-6
TGTGCCAGCAGCTACACGACCCAGAGGGATTCACCCCTCCACTTT
CASSYTTQRDSPLHF
>.|many|TRBJ2-5|TRBV3-1
TGTGCCAGCAGCCAACGGTCGGGGGCGGAAGAGACCCAGTACTTC
CASSQRSGAEETQYF
>.|many|TRBJ1-1|TRBV28
TGTGCCAGCAGTTCCGGGATAGGGGGGACTGAAGCTTTCTTT
CASSSGIGGTEAFF
>TRBD1|many|TRBJ1-2|TRBV12-3/TRBV12-4
TGTGCCAGCAGACCTACAATGGACAGGGGGGCTCGCGGAGGCTACACCTTC
CASRPTMDRGARGGYTF
>.|many|TRBJ2-7|TRBV10-3
TGTGCCATCAGTGAGTCGGGCAGTAGTAGGTACTTC
CAISESGSSRYF
>TRBD2|many|TRBJ2-2|TRBV28
TGTGCCGGCCGCGGGGGGGCGAACACCGGGGAGCTGTTTTTT
CAGRGGANTGELFF
>TRBD1|few|TRBJ1-5|TRBV19
TGTGCCAGTATGCGAACCGACAGGGGAACGAGCAATCAGCCCCAGCATTTT
CASMRTDRGTSNQPQHF
>TRBD1|many|TRBJ2-5|TRBV2
TGTGCCAGCAGCAGGGACAGCGTTCAAGAGACCCAGTACTTC
CASSRDSVQETQYF
>.|many|TRBJ2-5|TRBV28
TGTGCCAGCAGTTTCAGTCTCGGGTACCAAGAGACCCAGTACTTC
CASSFSLGYQETQYF